This entry lists 5 T cell receptor beta chains sequenced from one sample in a study of blood T cell repertoires in COVID-19. The protocol was immunoSEQ multiplex PCR, while the TCRdb copy is restricted to in-frame clones and leaves out a portion. The data contain hundreds of thousands of clones, about four fifths of them seen just once; the ten biggest clones take up nearly 9%. Sequences were obtained from peripheral blood. Source of these receptors: an elderly man with acute or convalescent COVID-19.

In its sample, this clone was seen a few times. This chain joins TRBV2 and TRBJ1-5; TRBD1 agrees at 7 bases. The CDR3 has 13 amino acids. Germline V gene sequence: CDR1 SNHLY, CDR2 FYNNEI. J was trimmed by 7 bases and V by 9 bases; bases with no gene match: 9. For the CDR3, the DNA is TGTGCCAGTGCCGGGACAGCTGGCCAGCCCCAGCATTTT. Amino acids: CASAGTAGQPQHF.

The J gene is TRBJ2-2, the V gene TRBV7-9; 7 bases align to TRBD2. Germline CDR1 is SEHNR and CDR2 is FQNEAQ (reference sequence). The CDR3 loop spans 15 amino acids. V lost 2 bases, J lost 6 bases, and 6 bases stayed unmatched. CDR3 protein: CASSLWGGSAGELFF. The CDR3 DNA reads TGTGCCAGCAGCTTATGGGGAGGGTCCGCCGGGGAGCTGTTTTTT.

The chain employs TRBV11-2 and TRBJ1-2, with a possible D match to TRBD1 (6 bases). Germline CDR1 SGHAT, CDR2 FQNNGV. This CDR3 is built from 14 residues. The V end lost 5 bases, the J end lost 8 bases, and 18 bases lay between the germline ends. CDR3 DNA: TGTGCCAGCAGCCGGGAAACAGGGAGGGTCGGCTACACCTTC. This gives the protein CASSRETGRVGYTF. The whole variable domain, filled in from reference TRBV11-2 and TRBJ1-2, reads EAGVAQSPRYKIIEKRQSVAFWCNPISGHATLYWYQQILGQGPKLLIQFQNNGVVDDSQLPKDRFSAERLKGVDSTLKIQPAKLEDSAVYLCASSRETGRVGYTFGSGTRLTVV.

The gene calls are TRBV24-1 and TRBJ2-7; TRBD1 matches at 8 bases. The V and J ends lost 4 bases and 3 bases, in that order; junction bases with no gene match: 10. This CDR3 has 16 amino acids. Germline assignment: CDR1 KGHDR and CDR2 SFDVKD. The CDR3 DNA reads as TGTGCCACCAGTGAAGGAGGGGACAGGAGTATCTACGAGCAGTACTTC. It yields the protein CATSEGGDRSIYEQYF.

The V and J genes are TRBV3-1 (or the pseudogene TRBV3-2) and TRBJ1-1; maybe TRBD1 (5 bases). The V gene lost 4 bases and the J gene lost 1 base, with 7 bases spanning the gap. CDR1 LGHDT and CDR2 YNNKEL come from the germline V gene (reference sequence). CDR3 length: 13 residues. The DNA for the CDR3 is TGTGCCAGCAGCCCTGGACAGAACACTGAAGCTTTCTTT. Protein product: CASSPGQNTEAFF.